Each of the 22 T cell receptor beta chains below was sequenced from the same sample in a study of vaccination and CD4 T cells after COVID-19. Their cognate antigens are unknown. Treatment noted: roughly ten-day PBMC culture with coronavirus spike peptide pools or control peptides (ViraFEST assay). At the Johns Hopkins FTIC core, DNA taken from cultured CD4+ T cells was sequenced by way of the Oncomine TCR Beta short-read assay. TCRdb used MiXCR to reprocess the PCR reads, holding one entry per CDR3 protein. The table lists approximately 15,000 distinct CDR3 sequences, about half of them singletons. The sample consisted of CD4+ T cells from blood, cultured in vitro. Every receptor here comes from a human donor who had recovered from COVID-19.

This clonotype was found a few times. V is TRBV10-3 and J is TRBJ2-1, with unresolved D. The CDR3 spans 13 residues. V was shortened by 7 bases and J by 9 bases, with 16 bases between the two germline ends. Germline CDR1 is ENHRY and CDR2 is SYGVKD. The CDR3 nucleotides read TGTGCCATCACCCCTAACCCCAAGGGTGAGCAGTTCTTC. Its translation is CAITPNPKGEQFF.

This clonotype showed up just once. At one of its ends the junction is not consistent with the germline gene, which may arise from a read error. This sequence joins TRBV7-7 and TRBJ2-1; the match to TRBD1 covers 7 bases. CDR3 size: 14 residues. The V gene's germline CDR1 is SSHAT and CDR2 FNYEAQ (reference sequence). The CDR3 loop reads CASSPDRSYNEQFF. Written as DNA, the CDR3 is TGTGCTAGCAGTCCGGACAGGTCCTACAATGAGCAGTTCTTC.

The CDR3 here is CSARSFTDTQYF. The CDR3 DNA follows: TGCAGTGCTAGGAGTTTCACAGATACGCAGTATTTT. This chain uses TRBV20-1 with TRBJ2-3; no definite D call. The CDR3 has 12 residues. Between the trimmed V and J ends, which lost 3 bases and 2 bases, there was a span of 6 bases. The germline CDR1 and CDR2 sequences are DFQATT and SNEGSKA (reference sequence).

Only one count was recorded for this clonotype. This chain connects TRBV7-2 to TRBJ2-3; possible D gene TRBD2, 5 bases. Trimming pared 1 base from V and 6 bases from J, leaving 11 bases between. Per germline, CDR1 SGHTA and CDR2 FQGNSA. CDR3 size: 14 residues. This CDR3 is CASSLVASGDTQYF. CDR3 nucleotide sequence: TGTGCCAGCAGCTTAGTGGCCTCGGGGGATACGCAGTATTTT. The variable domain in full, completed from reference TRBV7-2 and TRBJ2-3, reads GAGVSQSPSNKVTEKGKDVELRCDPISGHTALYWYRQSLGQGLEFLIYFQGNSAPDKSGLPSDRFSAERTGGSVSTLTIQRTQQEDSAVYLCASSLVASGDTQYFGPGTRLTVL.

This clonotype occurred a few times. This chain uses TRBV19 with TRBJ2-7; 7 bases agree with TRBD1. V was clipped by 5 bases and J by 5 bases; unmatched bases: 3. CDR3 length equals 12 residues. Germline-derived CDR1 and CDR2 are LNHDA and SQIVND (reference sequence). The DNA of the CDR3 is TGTGCCAGTAGTTCCCAGGGGGACGAGCAGTACTTC. It yields the protein CASSSQGDEQYF.

CDR3 DNA sequence: TGCAGCCAGGAGGGTTATGAAGACACTGAAGCTTTCTTT. It is translated as CSQEGYEDTEAFF. This chain connects TRBV20-1 to TRBJ1-1; D gene uncertain. The length of the CDR3 is 13 residues. Germline V gene data show CDR1 as DFQATT and CDR2 as SNEGSKA (reference sequence).

This chain connects TRBV20-1 to TRBJ2-5; 11 bases line up with TRBD2. J was trimmed by 0 bases and V by 6 bases; bases with no gene match: 6. This CDR3 is 15 amino acids long. The V gene's germline CDR1 is DFQATT and CDR2 SNEGSKA (reference sequence). The DNA for the CDR3 is TGCAGTGCGTCGACTAGCGGGACGTACCAAGAGACCCAGTACTTC. It translates to CSASTSGTYQETQYF.

The rearrangement uses TRBV20-1 and TRBJ2-7; possible D gene TRBD2, 5 bases. The germline V gene has CDR1 DFQATT and CDR2 SNEGSKA (reference sequence). V shed 6 bases and J shed 3 bases, with 9 bases lying between them. CDR3 length equals 11 residues. The CDR3 DNA reads as TGCAGTGCCGAGACTAACTACGAGCAGTACTTC. It specifies CSAETNYEQYF.

V and J are TRBV5-1 and TRBJ2-5; tentatively, D is TRBD1 or TRBD2 (6 bases each). CDR3 length: 15 residues. Germline V gene sequence: CDR1 SGHRS, CDR2 YFSETQ. V gave up 0 bases and J gave up 2 bases, with 11 bases separating them. The CDR3, as DNA: TGCGCCAGCAGCTTGGGGGGGGCGGGTCAAGAGACCCAGTACTTC. It is translated as CASSLGGAGQETQYF. Supplemented by reference TRBV5-1 and TRBJ2-5, the full variable domain reads KAGVTQTPRYLIKTRGQQVTLSCSPISGHRSVSWYQQTPGQGLQFLFEYFSETQRNKGNFPGRFSGRQFSNSRSEMNVSTLELGDSALYLCASSLGGAGQETQYFGPGTRLLVL.

The chain couples TRBV12-5 to TRBJ1-6; no firm D call. The length of the CDR3 is 15 residues. The germline V gene encodes CDR1 LGHNT and CDR2 FRNRAP. The V end lost 4 bases, the J end lost 9 bases, and 16 bases lay between the germline ends. CDR3 nucleotides: TGTGCTAGTGGTTGGTGCCGGCAGGTACGTTCACCCCTCCACTTT. Translated: CASGWCRQVRSPLHF.

The genes are TRBV7-8 and TRBJ2-2, with 7 positions matching TRBD1. Germline assignment: CDR1 SGHVS and CDR2 FQNEAQ. This CDR3 spans 16 amino acids. The V and J ends lost 0 bases and 5 bases, in that order; junction bases with no gene match: 6. For the CDR3, the DNA is TGTGCCAGCAGCTTAGCGCGACAGGGTCAAACCGGGGAGCTGTTTTTT. This sequence encodes CASSLARQGQTGELFF.

This chain joins TRBV28 and TRBJ2-2; TRBD1 might be the D (6 bases). The germline V and J ends were trimmed by 5 bases and 1 base, with 14 bases remaining between them. This CDR3 spans 16 amino acids. The germline V gene encodes CDR1 MDHEN and CDR2 SYDVKM. The CDR3 nucleotides are TGTGCCAGCAGTCCTAGACAGGTCCTGAACACCGGGGAGCTGTTTTTT. It translates to CASSPRQVLNTGELFF.

V gene TRBV7-9 combines with J gene TRBJ2-1, with 8 nucleotides matching TRBD2. The V gene end was trimmed by 5 bases and the J gene end by 6 bases; junction bases not matched to a gene: 9. This CDR3 has 15 residues. The germline CDR1 and CDR2 sequences are SEHNR and FQNEAQ (reference sequence). The DNA for the CDR3 is TGTGCCAGCAGCCTAACTAGCGGAGCACCCAATGAGCAGTTCTTC. Its translation: CASSLTSGAPNEQFF.

V is TRBV6-2 or TRBV6-3 and J is TRBJ2-6; 8 nucleotides line up with TRBD1. The CDR3 is 21 residues long. Germline V gene sequence: CDR1 MNHEY, CDR2 SVGEGT. V dropped 3 bases and J dropped 1; count of bases not matched to a gene: 17. CDR3 in amino acids: CASSYRVTVGQGPSGANVLTF. CDR3 nucleotides: TGTGCCAGCAGTTATAGGGTCACGGTCGGACAGGGCCCTTCTGGGGCCAACGTCCTGACTTTC.

The CDR3 nucleotides are TGTGCCAGTAGTATTACCGGGACGGGACAGGGCCCCAATGAGCAGTTCTTC. Translated, it gives CASSITGTGQGPNEQFF. The chain links TRBV19 to TRBJ2-1, with 9 bases fitting TRBD1. Germline V lookup: CDR1 LNHDA, CDR2 SQIVND (reference sequence). The CDR3 extends over 17 amino acids. Trimming took 3 bases from V and 6 from J; bases not matched to a gene: 12.

The chain is built from TRBV20-1 and TRBJ1-3; weak D call: TRBD1 (5 bases). V was clipped by 4 bases and J by 0 bases, with 10 bases between them. Per the germline V gene, CDR1 is DFQATT and CDR2 is SNEGSKA (reference sequence). The CDR3 runs to 14 residues. The CDR3 sequence: CSAMGGDSGNTIYF. The CDR3, as DNA: TGCAGTGCTATGGGAGGGGACTCTGGAAACACCATATATTTT.

The chain combines TRBV5-1 with TRBJ2-2; D possibly corresponds to TRBD1 (6 bases). Germline V lookup: CDR1 SGHRS, CDR2 YFSETQ. This CDR3 is built from 15 residues. V was pared by 4 bases and J by 0 bases, with 10 bases between. For the CDR3, the DNA is TGCGCCAGCAGCCAGGGACAAACGAACACCGGGGAGCTGTTTTTT. Its protein product is CASSQGQTNTGELFF.

This clonotype came up a few times. The chain carries TRBV28 and TRBJ1-6, with D perhaps matching TRBD1 (5 bases). The V gene's germline CDR1 is MDHEN and CDR2 SYDVKM. The CDR3 is 18 residues long. Trimming stripped 7 bases from V and 2 bases from J, with 21 bases between. CDR3 bases: TGTGCCAGCATGGTGGGGTATCAGGGAGGAACCTATAATTCACCCCTCCACTTT. This gives the protein CASMVGYQGGTYNSPLHF.

The CDR3 reads CASRTGGEAFF. Written as DNA, the CDR3 is TGTGCCAGCAGGACGGGGGGTGAAGCTTTCTTT. This chain uses TRBV21-1 with TRBJ1-1; whether TRBD1, the table's D call, matches the DNA was not checked. TRBV21-1 is assigned pseudogene status. The CDR3 extends over 11 amino acids.

Only a few counts were recorded for this clonotype. The CDR3 DNA reads as TGTGCCAGCTCACCAAGAGGGTTTGAGGGCACTGAAGCTTTCTTT. Translated: CASSPRGFEGTEAFF. The chain uses TRBV18 and TRBJ1-1; unclear D gene. The length of the CDR3 is 15 residues. Germline-derived CDR1 and CDR2 are KGHSH and LQKENI. V was cut by 2 bases and J by 4 bases, with 14 bases left in between.

The chain joins TRBV19 to TRBJ2-6; 10 bases agree with TRBD1. Per germline, CDR1 LNHDA and CDR2 SQIVND (reference sequence). There are 16 residues in the CDR3. V was pared by 11 bases and J by 2 bases, with 9 bases of the junction left unmatched. The CDR3, as DNA: TGTGCCGGAGGGGACAGGGGTTCCCCTGGGGCCAACGTCCTGACTTTC. Amino acids: CAGGDRGSPGANVLTF.

This clonotype was picked up one time. J is TRBJ1-6 and V is TRBV6-5, with no clear D. The ends were cut back, 4 bases at V and 0 bases at J, with 13 bases in the middle. From germline, CDR1 is MNHEY and CDR2 SVGAGI. The CDR3 is made up of 17 amino acids. The CDR3 DNA is TGTGCCAGCAGTTCGCAAGCATGGACCTCCTATAATTCACCCCTCCACTTT. Translating gives CASSSQAWTSYNSPLHF.